This T cell receptor beta chain appears in the sequencing data of a study of blood T cell repertoires in COVID-19. Study summary: Sites in the United States, Italy and Spain provided acute and convalescent COVID-19 samples.

The protocol was immunoSEQ multiplex PCR, while the TCRdb copy is restricted to in-frame clones and leaves out a portion. The sample has under 250,000 clones; less than 85% are singletons. With 8 bases removed from V and 2 bases from J, the gap between germline ends came to 14 bases. This CDR3 region has 14 residues. The germline V gene encodes CDR1 LNHDA and CDR2 SQIVND (reference sequence). Those enrolled, adults aged roughly 18 to 89 years, came from under 25 US areas. Among Cohort 3 donors, those recovered had two negative PCRs, clearance, or symptom resolution. Sequencing was performed on PBMCs or T cells enriched from blood (not recorded which). The V and J genes are TRBV19 and TRBJ2-3; D perhaps matches TRBD2 (7 bases). This receptor was identified in a man aged 55 to 70 who had recovered from COVID-19. CDR3 sequence: CASGGGLNTDTQYF. The CDR3 region has the DNA TGTGCCAGTGGGGGGGGGCTAAACACAGATACGCAGTATTTT.